This entry concerns a single T cell receptor beta chain. The antigen remains undetermined. This specimen comes from a study of cytotoxic CD8 clonotypes in ibrutinib-treated CLL. Whole-study context: Investigators reported about 25 partial and 2 complete responses; after median approximately 74 months, roughly 15 patients remained remitted and some 12 progressed.

The CDR3 contains 19 residues. Trimming took 4 bases from V and 0 from J, leaving 23 bases between them. Germline V lookup: CDR1 SGHKS, CDR2 YYEKEE (reference sequence). Depths of 1 in 200,000 to 1 in 1 million T cells were the sequencing target. Assay: immunoSEQ multiplex PCR; the TCRdb copy retains only in-frame clones and omits some. The sample carries some 10,000 clones, about four fifths recorded once. Whole-study findings and limits: Starting clonality was above that of age-matched healthy donors and tracked circulating CD8+ T-cell counts.

This clonotype was obtained from a human donor with chronic lymphocytic leukemia. This chain connects TRBV5-5 to TRBJ1-5; D possibly corresponds to TRBD1 (6 bases). The source material was PBMCs, sampled at disease progression, from a patient treated with ibrutinib. The CDR3 loop reads CASSRAAPGAAYSNQPQHF. The CDR3 coding sequence is TGTGCCAGCAGCCGAGCAGCGCCAGGGGCGGCCTATAGCAATCAGCCCCAGCATTTT.